Detailed here is one T cell receptor beta chain. Germline values: CDR1 SGDLS, CDR2 YYNGEE. Trimming took 0 bases from V and 0 from J, leaving 7 bases between them. The CDR3 consists of 15 residues. Only in-frame clones appear in the TCRdb table, and some are missing; sequencing was by immunoSEQ multiplex PCR. The sample includes 200,000 to 250,000 clones, 90% of them seen just once. The sample originates from a study of blood T cell repertoires in COVID-19. Study information: Both acute and convalescent COVID-19 samples were obtained from the United States, Italy and Spain. PBMCs, B-cell-depleted T cells, or T cells were the source of the cDNA or gDNA that made up the material.

In the 2 weeks before study entry, exposed participants met a COVID-19 case, which was PCR-confirmed or clinician-diagnosed. V gene TRBV9 combines with J gene TRBJ1-3; D perhaps matches TRBD1 (5 bases). The source is a man between 25 and 39 years old who had been exposed to COVID-19. Sequences were obtained from PBMCs or T cells enriched from blood (not recorded which). The chain's CDR3 is CASSVDRSSGNTIYF. CDR3 coding DNA: TGTGCCAGCAGCGTAGACAGGAGCTCTGGAAACACCATATATTTT. The full variable domain, completed using reference TRBV9 and TRBJ1-3, is DSGVTQTPKHLITATGQRVTLRCSPRSGDLSVYWYQQSLDQGLQFLIQYYNGEERAKGNILERFSAQQFPDLHSELNLSSLELGDSALYFCASSVDRSSGNTIYFGEGSWLTVV.